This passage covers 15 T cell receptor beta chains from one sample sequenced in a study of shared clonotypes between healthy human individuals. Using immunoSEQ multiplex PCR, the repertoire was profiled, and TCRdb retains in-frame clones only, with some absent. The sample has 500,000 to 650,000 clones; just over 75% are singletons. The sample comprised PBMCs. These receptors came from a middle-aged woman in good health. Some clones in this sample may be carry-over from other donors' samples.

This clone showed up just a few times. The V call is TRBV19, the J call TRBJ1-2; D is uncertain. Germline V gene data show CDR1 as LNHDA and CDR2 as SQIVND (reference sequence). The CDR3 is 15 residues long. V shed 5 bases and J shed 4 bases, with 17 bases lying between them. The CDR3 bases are TGTGCCAGTAGTCCCGGCCAGTACCAATCCTATGGCTACACCTTC. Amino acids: CASSPGQYQSYGYTF.

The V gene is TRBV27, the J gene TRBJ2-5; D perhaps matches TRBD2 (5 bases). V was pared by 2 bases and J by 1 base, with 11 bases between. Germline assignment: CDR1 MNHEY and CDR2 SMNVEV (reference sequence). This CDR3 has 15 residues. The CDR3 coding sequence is TGTGCCAGCAGTTTAGATCGGCGGGCCCAAGAGACCCAGTACTTC. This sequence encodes CASSLDRRAQETQYF.

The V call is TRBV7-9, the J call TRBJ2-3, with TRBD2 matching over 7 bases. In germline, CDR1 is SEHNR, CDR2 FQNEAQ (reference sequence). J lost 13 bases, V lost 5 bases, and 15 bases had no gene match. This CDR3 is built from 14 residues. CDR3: CASSTPRGGLDKYF. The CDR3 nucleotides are TGTGCCAGCAGCACTCCCCGGGGAGGGCTAGATAAGTATTTT.

Written as DNA, the CDR3 is TGTGCCAGCAGTAGCGGCCCAGGGGGTAATGAAAAACTGTTTTTT. It yields the protein CASSSGPGGNEKLFF. The chain couples TRBV6-5 to TRBJ1-4; 7 bases are a match to TRBD1. The length of the CDR3 is 15 residues. Germline CDR1 reads MNHEY; CDR2 reads SVGAGI. J lost 4 bases, V lost 5 bases, and 7 bases had no gene match.

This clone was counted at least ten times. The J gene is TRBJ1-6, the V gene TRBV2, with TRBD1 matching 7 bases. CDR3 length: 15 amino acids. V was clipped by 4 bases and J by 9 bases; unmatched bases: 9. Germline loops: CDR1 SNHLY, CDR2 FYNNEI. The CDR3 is CASSGAQGVISPLHF. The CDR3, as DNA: TGTGCCAGCAGTGGTGCCCAGGGGGTCATTTCACCCCTCCACTTT.

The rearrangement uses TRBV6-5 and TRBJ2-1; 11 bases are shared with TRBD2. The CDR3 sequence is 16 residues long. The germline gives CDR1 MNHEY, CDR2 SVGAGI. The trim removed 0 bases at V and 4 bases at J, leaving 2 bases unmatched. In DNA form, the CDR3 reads TGTGCCAGCAGTTACTCCCTAGCGGGGGGTTACAATGAGCAGTTCTTC. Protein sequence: CASSYSLAGGYNEQFF.

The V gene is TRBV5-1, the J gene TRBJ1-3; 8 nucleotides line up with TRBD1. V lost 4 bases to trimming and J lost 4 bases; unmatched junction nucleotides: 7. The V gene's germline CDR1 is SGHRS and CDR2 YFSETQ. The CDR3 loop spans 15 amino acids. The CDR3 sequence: CASSPDRAAGNTIYF. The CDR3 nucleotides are TGCGCCAGCAGCCCGGACAGGGCGGCGGGAAACACCATATATTTT.

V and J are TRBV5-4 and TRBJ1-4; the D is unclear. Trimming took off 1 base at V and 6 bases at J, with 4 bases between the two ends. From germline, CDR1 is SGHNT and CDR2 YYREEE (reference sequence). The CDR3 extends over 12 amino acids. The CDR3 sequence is CASSLQDEKLFF. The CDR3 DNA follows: TGTGCCAGCAGCTTGCAGGATGAAAAACTGTTTTTT.

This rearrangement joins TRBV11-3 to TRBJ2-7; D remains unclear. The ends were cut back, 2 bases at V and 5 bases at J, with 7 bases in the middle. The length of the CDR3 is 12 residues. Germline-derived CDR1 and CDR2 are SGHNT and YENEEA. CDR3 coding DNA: TGTGCCAGCAGCTTAAGTGGGGACGAGCAGTACTTC. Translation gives CASSLSGDEQYF.

The CDR3 DNA reads TGCGCCAGCAGCCTACGGGCCATGAACACTGAAGCTTTCTTT. As protein: CASSLRAMNTEAFF. The V call is TRBV4-1, the J call TRBJ1-1, with D hard to call. CDR3 length: 14 residues. Trimming left V 4 bases short and J 0 bases short, with 9 bases between. Per germline, CDR1 MGHRA and CDR2 YSYEKL.

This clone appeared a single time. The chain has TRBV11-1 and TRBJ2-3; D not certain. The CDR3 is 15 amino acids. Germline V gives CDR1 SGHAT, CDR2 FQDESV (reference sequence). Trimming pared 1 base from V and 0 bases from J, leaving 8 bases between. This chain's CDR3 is CASSLGRTSTDTQYF. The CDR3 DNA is TGTGCCAGCAGCTTAGGTCGGACCAGCACAGATACGCAGTATTTT.

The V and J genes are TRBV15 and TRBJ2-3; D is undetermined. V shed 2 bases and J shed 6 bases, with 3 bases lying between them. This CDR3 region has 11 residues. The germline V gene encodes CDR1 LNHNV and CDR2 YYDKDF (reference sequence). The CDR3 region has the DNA TGTGCCACCAGCAGATGGGATACGCAGTATTTT. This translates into CATSRWDTQYF.

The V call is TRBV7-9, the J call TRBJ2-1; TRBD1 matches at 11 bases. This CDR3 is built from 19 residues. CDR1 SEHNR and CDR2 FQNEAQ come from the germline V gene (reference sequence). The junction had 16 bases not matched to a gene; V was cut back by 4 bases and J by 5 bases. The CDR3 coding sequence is TGTGCCAGCAGCTCCGCTAGGACAGGGGGCACTTGGAGCGACAATGAGCAGTTCTTC. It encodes CASSSARTGGTWSDNEQFF.

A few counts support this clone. The chain's CDR3 is CASSLGLGVGENEQYF. As DNA, the CDR3 is TGCGCCAGCAGCTTGGGCCTAGGTGTGGGTGAAAACGAGCAGTACTTC. The chain combines TRBV5-1 with TRBJ2-7; D unresolved. With 0 bases removed from V and 5 bases from J, the gap between germline ends came to 18 bases. CDR1 and CDR2 from the germline V gene are SGHRS and YFSETQ. This CDR3 is built from 16 residues.

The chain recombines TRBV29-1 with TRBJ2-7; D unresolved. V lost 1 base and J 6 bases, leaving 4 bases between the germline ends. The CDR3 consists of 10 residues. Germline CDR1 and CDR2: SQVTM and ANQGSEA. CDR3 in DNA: TGCAGCGTTGAAGCCATCGAGCAGTACTTC. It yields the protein CSVEAIEQYF.